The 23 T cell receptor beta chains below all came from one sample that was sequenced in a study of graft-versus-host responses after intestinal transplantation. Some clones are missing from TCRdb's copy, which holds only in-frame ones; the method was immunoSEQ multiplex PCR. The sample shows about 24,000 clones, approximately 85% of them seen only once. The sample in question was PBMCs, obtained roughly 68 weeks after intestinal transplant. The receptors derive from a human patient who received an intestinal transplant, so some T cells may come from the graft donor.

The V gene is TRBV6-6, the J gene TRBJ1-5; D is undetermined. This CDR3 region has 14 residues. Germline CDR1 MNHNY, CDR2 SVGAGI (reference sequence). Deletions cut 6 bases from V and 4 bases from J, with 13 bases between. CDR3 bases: TGTGCCAGCAGCCGACGCGTCGGAAATCAGCCCCAGCATTTT. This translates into CASSRRVGNQPQHF.

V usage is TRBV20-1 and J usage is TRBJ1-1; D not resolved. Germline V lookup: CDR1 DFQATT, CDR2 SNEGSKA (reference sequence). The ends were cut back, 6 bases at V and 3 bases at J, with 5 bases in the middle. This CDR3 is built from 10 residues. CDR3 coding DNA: TGCAGTGCCAGTTACACTGAAGCTTTCTTT. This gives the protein CSASYTEAFF.

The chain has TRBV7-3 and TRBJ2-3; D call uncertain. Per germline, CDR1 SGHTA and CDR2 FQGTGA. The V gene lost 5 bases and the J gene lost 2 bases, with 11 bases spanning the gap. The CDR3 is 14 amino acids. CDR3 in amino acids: CASSHPAITDTQYF. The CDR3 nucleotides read TGTGCCAGCAGCCACCCGGCAATCACAGATACGCAGTATTTT.

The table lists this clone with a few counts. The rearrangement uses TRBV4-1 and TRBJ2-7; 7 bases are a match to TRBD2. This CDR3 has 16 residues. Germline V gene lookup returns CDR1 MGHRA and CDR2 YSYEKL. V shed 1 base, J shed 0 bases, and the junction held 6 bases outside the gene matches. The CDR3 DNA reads TGCGCCAGCAGCCAAGGGGGGGGGACTCTCTCCTACGAGCAGTACTTC. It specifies CASSQGGGTLSYEQYF.

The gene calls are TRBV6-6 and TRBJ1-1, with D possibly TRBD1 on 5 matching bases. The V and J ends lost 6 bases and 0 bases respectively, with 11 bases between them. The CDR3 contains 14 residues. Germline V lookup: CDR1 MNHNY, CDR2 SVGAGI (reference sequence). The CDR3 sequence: CASSYQGLNTEAFF. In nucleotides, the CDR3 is TGTGCCAGCAGCTACCAGGGATTGAACACTGAAGCTTTCTTT.

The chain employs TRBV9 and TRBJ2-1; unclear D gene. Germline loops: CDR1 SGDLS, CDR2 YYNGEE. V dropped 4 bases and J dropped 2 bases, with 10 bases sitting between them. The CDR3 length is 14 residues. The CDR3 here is CASSPSGPYNEQFF. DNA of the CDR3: TGTGCCAGCAGCCCCTCTGGACCCTACAATGAGCAGTTCTTC.

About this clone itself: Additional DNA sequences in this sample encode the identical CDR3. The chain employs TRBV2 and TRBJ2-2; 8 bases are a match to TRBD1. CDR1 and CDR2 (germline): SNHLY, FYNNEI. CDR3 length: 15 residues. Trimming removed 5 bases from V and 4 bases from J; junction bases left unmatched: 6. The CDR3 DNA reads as TGTGCCAGCAGTTTCGACAGGGGTTCCACCGGGGAGCTGTTTTTT. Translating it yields CASSFDRGSTGELFF.

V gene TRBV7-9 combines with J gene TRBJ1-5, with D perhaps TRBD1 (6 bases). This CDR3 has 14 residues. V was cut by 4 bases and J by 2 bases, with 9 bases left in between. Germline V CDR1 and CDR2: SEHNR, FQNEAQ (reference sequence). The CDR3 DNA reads TGTGCCAGCAGCTCCGGGGGCGGCAATCAGCCCCAGCATTTT. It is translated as CASSSGGGNQPQHF.

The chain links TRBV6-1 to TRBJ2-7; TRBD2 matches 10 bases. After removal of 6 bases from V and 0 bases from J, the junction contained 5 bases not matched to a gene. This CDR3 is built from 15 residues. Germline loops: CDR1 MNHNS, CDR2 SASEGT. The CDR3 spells CASSRLAGLSYEQYF. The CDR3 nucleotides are TGTGCCAGCAGCCGACTAGCGGGCCTCTCCTACGAGCAGTACTTC.

The CDR3 protein is CASSLDRGEKLFF. Here the CDR3 DNA reads TGTGCCAGCAGCTTAGACAGGGGTGAAAAACTGTTTTTT. V gene TRBV7-8 combines with J gene TRBJ1-4, with 7 bases fitting TRBD1. The CDR3 has 13 residues. J was trimmed by 7 bases and V by 1 base; bases with no gene match: 0. Germline CDR1 and CDR2: SGHVS and FQNEAQ. Combining the CDR3 with reference TRBV7-8 and TRBJ1-4 gives the whole variable domain GAGVSQSPRYKVAKRGQDVALRCDPISGHVSLFWYQQALGQGPEFLTYFQNEAQLDKSGLPSDRFFAERPEGSVSTLKIQRTQQEDSAVYLCASSLDRGEKLFFGSGTQLSVL.

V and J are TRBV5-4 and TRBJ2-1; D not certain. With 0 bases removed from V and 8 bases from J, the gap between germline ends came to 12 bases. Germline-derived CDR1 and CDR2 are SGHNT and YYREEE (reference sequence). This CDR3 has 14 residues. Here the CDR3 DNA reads TGTGCCAGCAGCTTGGAACCAGGTCACGATGAGCAGTTCTTC. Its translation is CASSLEPGHDEQFF.

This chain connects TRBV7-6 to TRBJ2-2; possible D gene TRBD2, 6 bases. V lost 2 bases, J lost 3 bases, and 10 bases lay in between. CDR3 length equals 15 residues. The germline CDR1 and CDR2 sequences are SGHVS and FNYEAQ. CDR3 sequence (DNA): TGTGCCAGCAGCTTAACGGGGAGGCACACCGGGGAGCTGTTTTTT. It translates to CASSLTGRHTGELFF.

The CDR3 protein is CASSRHRASGYSYEQYF. CDR3 sequence (DNA): TGTGCCAGCAGCCGACATCGTGCTAGCGGGTATTCCTACGAGCAGTACTTC. The chain links TRBV13 to TRBJ2-7, with 8 bases fitting TRBD2. Germline CDR1 and CDR2: PRHDT and FYEKMQ (reference sequence). This CDR3 contains 17 residues. The V gene end was trimmed by 5 bases and the J gene end by 1 base; junction bases not matched to a gene: 13.

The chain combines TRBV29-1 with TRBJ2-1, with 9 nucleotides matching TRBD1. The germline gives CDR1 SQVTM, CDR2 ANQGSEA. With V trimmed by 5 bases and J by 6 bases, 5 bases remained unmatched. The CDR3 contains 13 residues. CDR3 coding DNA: TGCAGCGTTAAGAGGACAGGGGCCAATGAGCAGTTCTTC. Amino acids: CSVKRTGANEQFF.

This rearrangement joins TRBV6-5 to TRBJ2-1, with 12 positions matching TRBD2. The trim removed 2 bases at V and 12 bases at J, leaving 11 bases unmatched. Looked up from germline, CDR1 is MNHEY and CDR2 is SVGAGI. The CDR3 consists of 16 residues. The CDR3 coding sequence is TGTGCCAGCAGTTACAAGACTAGCGGGAGCGGGAAGGGGCAGTTCTTC. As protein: CASSYKTSGSGKGQFF.

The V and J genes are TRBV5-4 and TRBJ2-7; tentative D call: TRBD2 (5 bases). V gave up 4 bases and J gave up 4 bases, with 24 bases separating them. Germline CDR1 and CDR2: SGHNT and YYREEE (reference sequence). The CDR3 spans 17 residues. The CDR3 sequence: CASSPLPGGGRLYEQYF. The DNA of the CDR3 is TGTGCCAGCAGCCCATTACCGGGCGGAGGAAGGTTATACGAGCAGTACTTC.

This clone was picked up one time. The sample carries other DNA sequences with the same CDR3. The CDR3 here is CSVAGGAGTQYF. DNA for the CDR3: TGCAGCGTTGCGGGGGGGGCGGGGACCCAGTACTTC. This rearrangement joins TRBV29-1 to TRBJ2-5; 8 bases align to TRBD2. The CDR3 covers 12 residues. Germline CDR1 is SQVTM and CDR2 is ANQGSEA. The J segment lost 7 bases and the V segment lost 4 bases, leaving 5 bases of the junction unmatched. Combining the CDR3 with reference TRBV29-1 and TRBJ2-5 gives the whole variable domain SAVISQKPSRDICQRGTSLTIQCQVDSQVTMMFWYRQQPGQSLTLIATANQGSEATYESGFVIDKFPISRPNLTFSTLTVSNMSPEDSSIYLCSVAGGAGTQYFGPGTRLLVL.

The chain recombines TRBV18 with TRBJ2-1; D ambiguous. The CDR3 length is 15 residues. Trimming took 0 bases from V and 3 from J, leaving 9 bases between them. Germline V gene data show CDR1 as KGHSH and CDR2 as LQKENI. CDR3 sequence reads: CASSPPLSDYNEQFF. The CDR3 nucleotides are TGTGCCAGCTCACCACCGTTGTCAGACTACAATGAGCAGTTCTTC.

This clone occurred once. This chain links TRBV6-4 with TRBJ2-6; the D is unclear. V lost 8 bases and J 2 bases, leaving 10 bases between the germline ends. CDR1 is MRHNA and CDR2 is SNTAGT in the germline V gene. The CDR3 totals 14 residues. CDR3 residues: CASPNRTGANVLTF. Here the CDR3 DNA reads TGTGCCAGCCCTAACAGAACTGGGGCCAACGTCCTGACTTTC.

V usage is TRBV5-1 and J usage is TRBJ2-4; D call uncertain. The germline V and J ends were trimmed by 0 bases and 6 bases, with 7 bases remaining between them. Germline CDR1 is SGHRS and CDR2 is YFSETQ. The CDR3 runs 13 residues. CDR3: CASSLEGLNIQYF. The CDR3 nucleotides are TGCGCCAGCAGCTTGGAGGGTTTAAACATTCAGTACTTC.

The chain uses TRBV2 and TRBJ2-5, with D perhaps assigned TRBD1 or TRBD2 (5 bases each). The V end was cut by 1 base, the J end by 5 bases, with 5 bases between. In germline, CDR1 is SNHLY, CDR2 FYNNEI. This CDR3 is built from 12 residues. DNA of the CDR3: TGTGCCAGCAGTGAAGGGGGGGAGACCCAGTACTTC. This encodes CASSEGGETQYF. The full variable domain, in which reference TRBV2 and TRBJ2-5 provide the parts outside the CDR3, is EPEVTQTPSHQVTQMGQEVILRCVPISNHLYFYWYRQILGQKVEFLVSFYNNEISEKSEIFDDQFSVERPDGSNFTLKIRSTKLEDSAMYFCASSEGGETQYFGPGTRLLVL.

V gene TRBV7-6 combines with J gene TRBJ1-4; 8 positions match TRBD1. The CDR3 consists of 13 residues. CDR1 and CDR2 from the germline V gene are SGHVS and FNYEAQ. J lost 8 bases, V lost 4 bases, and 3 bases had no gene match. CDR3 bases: TGTGCCAGCAGCTCACGACAGGGGGAAAAACTGTTTTTT. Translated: CASSSRQGEKLFF.

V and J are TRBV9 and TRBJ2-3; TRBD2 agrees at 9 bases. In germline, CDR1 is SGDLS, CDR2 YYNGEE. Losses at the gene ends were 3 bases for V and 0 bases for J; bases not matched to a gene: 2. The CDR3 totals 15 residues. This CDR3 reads CASSEGTSSTDTQYF. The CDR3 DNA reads TGTGCCAGCAGCGAAGGGACTAGCAGCACAGATACGCAGTATTTT. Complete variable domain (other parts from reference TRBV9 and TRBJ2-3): DSGVTQTPKHLITATGQRVTLRCSPRSGDLSVYWYQQSLDQGLQFLIQYYNGEERAKGNILERFSAQQFPDLHSELNLSSLELGDSALYFCASSEGTSSTDTQYFGPGTRLTVL.